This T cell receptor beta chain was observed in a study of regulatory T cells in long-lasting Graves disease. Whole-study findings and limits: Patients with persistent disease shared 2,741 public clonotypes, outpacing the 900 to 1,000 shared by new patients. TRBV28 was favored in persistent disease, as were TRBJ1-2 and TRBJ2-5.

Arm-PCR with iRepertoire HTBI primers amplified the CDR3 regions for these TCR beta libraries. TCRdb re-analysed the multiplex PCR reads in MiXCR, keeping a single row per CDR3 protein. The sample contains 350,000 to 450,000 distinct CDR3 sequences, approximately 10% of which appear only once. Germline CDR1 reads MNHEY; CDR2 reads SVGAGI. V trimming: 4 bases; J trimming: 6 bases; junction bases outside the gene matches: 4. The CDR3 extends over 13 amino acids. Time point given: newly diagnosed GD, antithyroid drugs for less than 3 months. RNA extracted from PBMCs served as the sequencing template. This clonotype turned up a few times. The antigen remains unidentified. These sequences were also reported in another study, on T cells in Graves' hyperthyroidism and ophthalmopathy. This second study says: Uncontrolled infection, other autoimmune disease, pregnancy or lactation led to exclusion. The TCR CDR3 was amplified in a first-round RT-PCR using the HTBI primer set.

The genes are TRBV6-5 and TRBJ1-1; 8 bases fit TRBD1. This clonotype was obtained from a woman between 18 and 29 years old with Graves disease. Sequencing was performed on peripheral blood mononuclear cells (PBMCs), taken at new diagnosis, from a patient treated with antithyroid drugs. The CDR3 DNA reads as TGTGCCAGCAGTTTCACAGGGGGAGCTGAAGCTTTCTTT. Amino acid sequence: CASSFTGGAEAFF.